This T cell receptor (beta chain) came from a study of T cell responses to AZD1222 COVID-19 vaccine. TCRdb keeps only in-frame clones here, not all; method: immunoSEQ multiplex PCR. The sample holds 150,000 or so clones, about 90% seen once. This clone was seen a single time. The antigen is unknown. Researchers grouped second doses given at about 4 or about 12 weeks into one pool. General observations from the study: White British donors predominated, females outnumbered males, and clonal diversity was possibly underestimated. Repertoire sampling occurred only after the peak T cell response.

The sequencing used peripheral blood, collected 28 days after the second AZD1222 dose. The TCR was taken from an adult who received the AZD1222 COVID-19 vaccine.

The CDR3 DNA reads as TGTGCCAGCAGCCCAAGACTAGCGGGACCGAACACCGGGGAGCTGTTTTTT. Its protein is CASSPRLAGPNTGELFF. The chain employs TRBV7-2 and TRBJ2-2, with 11 bases aligning to TRBD2. The CDR3 is made up of 17 amino acids. Germline CDR1 reads SGHTA; CDR2 reads FQGNSA. J gave up 0 bases and V 5 bases, and 5 bases lay outside the gene matches.